Listed here are 20 T cell receptor beta chains from one sample, sequenced in a study of T cell responses to AZD1222 COVID-19 vaccine. This table comes from immunoSEQ multiplex PCR, and its TCRdb copy is limited to in-frame clones, with some not included. The profile shows about 130,000 clones, about 90% of them singletons. Sequencing used peripheral blood, obtained on day 0 of AZD1222 vaccination. These receptors all stem from an adult in good health.

V is TRBV4-2 and J is TRBJ1-2; 9 nucleotides line up with TRBD1. The CDR3 sequence is 15 residues long. The germline V gene encodes CDR1 LGHNA and CDR2 YNFKEQ. The J segment lost 8 bases and the V segment lost 3 bases, leaving 10 bases of the junction unmatched. This chain's CDR3 is CASSHPAGQGSGYTF. The CDR3 DNA follows: TGTGCCAGCAGCCACCCCGCGGGACAGGGTAGCGGCTACACCTTC.

This clone was recorded once. This rearrangement joins TRBV5-1 to TRBJ1-1; weak D call: TRBD1 (5 bases). CDR1 is SGHRS, CDR2 YFSETQ, per germline. V was trimmed by 0 bases and J by 8 bases, leaving 11 bases between them. This CDR3 is 13 amino acids long. The CDR3 loop reads CASSLVGQGEAFF. CDR3 sequence (DNA): TGCGCCAGCAGCTTGGTAGGGCAGGGAGAAGCTTTCTTT.

The gene calls are TRBV9 and TRBJ2-5, with TRBD1 identical over 9 bases. The CDR3 covers 14 residues. CDR1 is SGDLS, CDR2 YYNGEE, per germline. V shed 1 base and J 5 bases; nucleotides not matched to a gene: 3. The CDR3 DNA reads as TGTGCCAGCAGCGTAACAGGGGGCTGGGAGACCCAGTACTTC. Translated: CASSVTGGWETQYF.

On this clone itself: Here the CDR3 omits its conserved ending phenylalanine or tryptophan, so a read error is the likely source. The DNA is omitted, as the CDR3 cannot be located on it reliably, and the CDR3 follows TCRdb's listing. The rearrangement uses TRBV11-2 and TRBJ2-4; TRBD2, as called in the table, went unchecked against the DNA. The CDR3 is 12 residues long, ends included. Germline loops: CDR1 SGHAT, CDR2 FQNNGV. The CDR3 here is CASSLDPRLVIV.

The genes are TRBV5-1 and TRBJ2-3, with TRBD2 matching over 8 bases. The V gene end was trimmed by 1 base and the J gene end by 1 base; junction bases not matched to a gene: 2. The germline V gene has CDR1 SGHRS and CDR2 YFSETQ. CDR3 length equals 15 residues. The CDR3 here is CASSLLSGGTDTQYF. The CDR3 nucleotides are TGCGCCAGCAGCTTGCTTAGCGGGGGCACAGATACGCAGTATTTT. The complete variable domain, with remaining parts taken from reference TRBV5-1 and TRBJ2-3, reads KAGVTQTPRYLIKTRGQQVTLSCSPISGHRSVSWYQQTPGQGLQFLFEYFSETQRNKGNFPGRFSGRQFSNSRSEMNVSTLELGDSALYLCASSLLSGGTDTQYFGPGTRLTVL.

V is TRBV7-2 and J is TRBJ1-5, with no clear D. The CDR3 totals 14 residues. Trimming removed 5 bases at V and 4 bases at J, with 12 bases between. From germline, CDR1 is SGHTA and CDR2 FQGNSA. This chain's CDR3 is CASSQDGLNQPQHF. For the CDR3, the DNA is TGTGCCAGCAGCCAGGACGGATTAAATCAGCCCCAGCATTTT. Complete variable domain (other parts from reference TRBV7-2 and TRBJ1-5): GAGVSQSPSNKVTEKGKDVELRCDPISGHTALYWYRQSLGQGLEFLIYFQGNSAPDKSGLPSDRFSAERTGGSVSTLTIQRTQQEDSAVYLCASSQDGLNQPQHFGDGTRLSIL.

The chain has TRBV25-1 and TRBJ2-1; D is unresolved. This CDR3 contains 12 residues. V dropped 3 bases and J dropped 9 bases, with 9 bases sitting between them. CDR1 is MGHDK and CDR2 is SYGVNS in the germline V gene. CDR3 sequence (DNA): TGTGCCAGCAGTGATTTTTGGCTTGAGCAGTTCTTC. Its translation: CASSDFWLEQFF.

Only one count was recorded for this clone. This sequence joins TRBV6-6 and TRBJ1-6; D gene ambiguous. V lost 5 bases, J lost 5 bases, and 19 bases lay in between. This CDR3 is built from 17 residues. From germline, CDR1 is MNHNY and CDR2 SVGAGI (reference sequence). Written as DNA, the CDR3 is TGTGCCAGCAGTCCTTCGACGGCAATTGTCAATAATTCACCCCTCCACTTT. Translated, it gives CASSPSTAIVNNSPLHF.

V usage is TRBV4-2 and J usage is TRBJ2-7; TRBD1 or TRBD2 may be the D gene (7 bases each). The CDR3 extends over 17 amino acids. From germline, CDR1 is LGHNA and CDR2 YNFKEQ. V was trimmed by 4 bases and J by 3 bases, leaving 22 bases between them. The CDR3 DNA is TGTGCCAGCAGCCTAGGGGGCGGCCAGCGGGGAAACTACGAGCAGTACTTC. This codes for CASSLGGGQRGNYEQYF.

V gene TRBV4-1 combines with J gene TRBJ1-4; D is undetermined. The CDR3 loop spans 14 amino acids. Germline lookup yields CDR1 MGHRA and CDR2 YSYEKL. V was shortened by 4 bases and J by 4 bases, with 10 bases between the two germline ends. The CDR3 region has the DNA TGCGCCAGCAGCCTTCGGGCGCTTAATGAAAAACTGTTTTTT. The encoded protein is CASSLRALNEKLFF.

The gene calls are TRBV6-2 or TRBV6-3 and TRBJ1-6; 7 nucleotides line up with TRBD1. V lost 5 bases, J lost 9 bases, and 10 bases stayed unmatched. The CDR3 totals 15 residues. The germline V gene encodes CDR1 MNHEY and CDR2 SVGEGT. CDR3 DNA: TGTGCCAGCAGTACCATACAGGGGATAGGTTCACCCCTCCACTTT. The encoded protein is CASSTIQGIGSPLHF.

The rearrangement uses TRBV5-1 and TRBJ1-2; D is unresolved. Germline loops: CDR1 SGHRS, CDR2 YFSETQ. The CDR3 totals 13 residues. The V gene lost 2 bases and the J gene lost 6 bases, with 11 bases spanning the gap. This chain's CDR3 is CASSLRSQDGYTF. The CDR3 DNA follows: TGCGCCAGCAGCTTACGGTCCCAAGATGGCTACACCTTC.

J is TRBJ2-3 and V is TRBV7-9; 7 bases align to TRBD2. J lost 5 bases, V lost 0 bases, and 2 bases had no gene match. The CDR3 has 14 residues. Germline values: CDR1 SEHNR, CDR2 FQNEAQ (reference sequence). The CDR3 sequence: CASSLAVAGDTQYF. The CDR3 DNA reads TGTGCCAGCAGCTTAGCCGTAGCGGGAGATACGCAGTATTTT.

The chain joins TRBV15 to TRBJ1-2; D possibly corresponds to TRBD1 (6 bases). V dropped 1 base and J dropped 7 bases, with 10 bases sitting between them. This CDR3 has 13 residues. CDR1 is LNHNV, CDR2 YYDKDF, per germline (reference sequence). CDR3 sequence (DNA): TGTGCCACCAGCAGAGGAGGGGGGAGTGGCTACACCTTC. Protein product: CATSRGGGSGYTF.

The chain joins TRBV6-2 or TRBV6-3 to TRBJ2-4; either TRBD1 or TRBD2 may fit D (5 bases each). Trimming cost V 1 base and J 9 bases, with 16 bases left between them. Germline-derived CDR1 and CDR2 are MNHEY and SVGEGT. This CDR3 is built from 15 residues. In DNA form, the CDR3 reads TGTGCCAGCAGTTACTTACGGCGAGGGGTTGGCATTCAGTACTTC. Its protein is CASSYLRRGVGIQYF.

The V gene is TRBV5-4, the J gene TRBJ2-3; 12 nucleotides line up with TRBD2. Germline assignment: CDR1 SGHNT and CDR2 YYREEE (reference sequence). The CDR3 is made up of 14 amino acids. Unmatched junction bases numbered 2, after V lost 4 bases and J lost 5 bases. The CDR3 nucleotides read TGTGCCAGCAGCCCGGGACTAGCGGGAGATACGCAGTATTTT. This translates into CASSPGLAGDTQYF.

The rearrangement joins TRBV30 to TRBJ2-7; 11 bases fit TRBD2. The CDR3 runs to 15 residues. V shed 0 bases and J 3 bases; nucleotides not matched to a gene: 4. Looked up from germline, CDR1 is GTSNPN and CDR2 is SVGIG (reference sequence). CDR3 in amino acids: CAWSVGLADYYEQYF. CDR3 sequence (DNA): TGTGCCTGGAGTGTGGGACTAGCGGACTACTACGAGCAGTACTTC.

This clone was recorded only once. This sequence joins TRBV5-4 and TRBJ2-5; D is undetermined. From germline, CDR1 is SGHNT and CDR2 YYREEE (reference sequence). This CDR3 has 14 amino acids. The V end lost 4 bases, the J end lost 4 bases, and 14 bases lay between the germline ends. In DNA form, the CDR3 reads TGTGCCAGCAGCCCTAGGAATCTTCGAGAGACCCAGTACTTC. This sequence encodes CASSPRNLRETQYF. Variable domain in full (rest from reference TRBV5-4 and TRBJ2-5): ETGVTQSPTHLIKTRGQQVTLRCSSQSGHNTVSWYQQALGQGPQFIFQYYREEENGRGNFPPRFSGLQFPNYSSELNVNALELDDSALYLCASSPRNLRETQYFGPGTRLLVL.

This chain links TRBV5-4 with TRBJ1-1; D possibly corresponds to TRBD1 (6 bases). The CDR3 contains 14 residues. Germline V gene sequence: CDR1 SGHNT, CDR2 YYREEE (reference sequence). V lost 4 bases to trimming and J lost 3 bases, with 13 bases between them. DNA of the CDR3: TGTGCCAGCAGCCCCAAGCGGGGGCACACTGAAGCTTTCTTT. It codes for CASSPKRGHTEAFF.

The V call is TRBV25-1, the J call TRBJ2-3; 7 nucleotides line up with TRBD2. Germline V CDR1 and CDR2: MGHDK, SYGVNS. J was trimmed by 4 bases and V by 1 base; bases with no gene match: 2. The CDR3 sequence is 14 residues long. The CDR3 spells CASSEWGGADTQYF. CDR3 DNA sequence: TGTGCCAGCAGTGAATGGGGGGGGGCAGATACGCAGTATTTT.